These 21 T cell receptor beta chains share one sample of origin, sequenced in a study of T cell changes during pregnancy in multiple sclerosis. TCRdb keeps only in-frame clones here, not all; method: immunoSEQ multiplex PCR. The sample records under 45,000 clones, roughly 91% being singletons. This sample comprised CD4+ T cells from peripheral blood mononuclear cells, obtained in the second trimester of pregnancy. The receptors originated from a female donor in good health, enrolled as a control in a pregnancy study.

A few counts support this clone. This chain joins TRBV5-1 and TRBJ1-2; 7 nucleotides match TRBD1. CDR3 length: 13 residues. Trimming took 1 base from V and 6 from J; bases not matched to a gene: 3. Germline V lookup: CDR1 SGHRS, CDR2 YFSETQ. CDR3 protein: CASSLRQGDGYTF. In DNA form, the CDR3 reads TGCGCCAGCAGCTTGCGGCAGGGGGATGGCTACACCTTC.

The V call is TRBV10-3, the J call TRBJ2-7; D perhaps matches TRBD1 (5 bases). Deletions cut 5 bases from V and 3 bases from J, with 14 bases between. Germline values: CDR1 ENHRY, CDR2 SYGVKD. CDR3 length: 14 amino acids. The CDR3 loop is CAISKYDSVYEQYF. For the CDR3, the DNA is TGTGCCATCAGTAAATACGACAGTGTCTACGAGCAGTACTTC.

The chain carries TRBV23-1 and TRBJ1-6, with D unresolved. TRBV23-1 belongs to the ORF category, with a function that is uncertain. This CDR3 is 15 amino acids long. V was cut by 3 bases and J by 7 bases, with 13 bases left in between. The CDR3 DNA reads TGCGCCAGCAGTCATACTAAACTTGAGAATTCACCCCTCCACTTT. It yields the protein CASSHTKLENSPLHF.

This chain connects TRBV12-5 to TRBJ2-5; 7 nucleotides match TRBD1. The CDR3 has 16 amino acids. The J segment lost 2 bases and the V segment lost 4 bases, leaving 10 bases of the junction unmatched. The germline V gene has CDR1 LGHNT and CDR2 FRNRAP. CDR3 coding DNA: TGTGCTAGTGGTTCCCCCCTGGGGACAGTACAAGAGACCCAGTACTTC. Its translation: CASGSPLGTVQETQYF.

The gene calls are TRBV5-6 and TRBJ2-3; TRBD2 matches 10 bases. The trim removed 4 bases at V and 6 bases at J, leaving 8 bases unmatched. The CDR3 loop spans 15 amino acids. The germline gives CDR1 SGHDT, CDR2 YYEEEE. CDR3 residues: CASSRPSGSSDTQYF. DNA for the CDR3: TGTGCCAGCAGCAGGCCTAGCGGGAGTAGTGATACGCAGTATTTT.

A single count supports this clone. The chain joins TRBV6-5 to TRBJ2-7; D may be TRBD1 (5 bases). Per the germline V gene, CDR1 is MNHEY and CDR2 is SVGAGI. Trimming shortened V by 0 bases and J by 0 bases, and 6 bases separated the two germline ends. The CDR3 runs to 14 residues. The CDR3 region has the DNA TGTGCCAGCAGTTACTCGACAGTCTCCTACGAGCAGTACTTC. It encodes CASSYSTVSYEQYF.

The chain employs TRBV6-1 and TRBJ2-7; 8 bases map to TRBD2. With 4 bases clipped from V and 0 bases from J, the junction kept 5 bases outside the gene matches. CDR1 is MNHNS and CDR2 is SASEGT in the germline V gene. The CDR3 is made up of 15 amino acids. This CDR3 reads CASSVFSGDSYEQYF. The CDR3 bases are TGTGCCAGCAGTGTATTTAGCGGGGACTCCTACGAGCAGTACTTC.

This clone was counted a single time. V and J are TRBV5-1 and TRBJ2-1, with TRBD2 matching over 8 bases. The V segment lost 3 bases and the J segment 4 bases; nucleotides outside the gene matches: 6. Per germline, CDR1 SGHRS and CDR2 YFSETQ. The CDR3 has 15 amino acids. The CDR3 region has the DNA TGCGCCAGCAGCTGGGGGGCGGGAGGTTACAATGAGCAGTTCTTC. Its protein product is CASSWGAGGYNEQFF.

This clone was seen a handful of times. V is TRBV5-4 and J is TRBJ1-2; 7 nucleotides align to TRBD1. Germline loops: CDR1 SGHNT, CDR2 YYREEE (reference sequence). This CDR3 contains 16 residues. The junction had 17 bases not matched to a gene; V was cut back by 4 bases and J by 8 bases. For the CDR3, the DNA is TGTGCCAGCAGCAGCGCCCGGGACAGAGAATTAGGGGGCTACACCTTC. It translates to CASSSARDRELGGYTF.

The chain employs TRBV7-9 and TRBJ2-1; D unclear. Between the trimmed V and J ends, which lost 5 bases and 3 bases, there was a span of 8 bases. Germline V CDR1 and CDR2: SEHNR, FQNEAQ (reference sequence). The CDR3 length is 13 residues. CDR3 in DNA: TGTGCCAGCAGCAACACTATCTACAATGAGCAGTTCTTC. Translated, it gives CASSNTIYNEQFF.

The V and J genes are TRBV28 and TRBJ2-1; maybe TRBD2 (5 bases). The CDR3 is 12 residues long. V was clipped by 8 bases and J by 4 bases, with 9 bases between them. From germline, CDR1 is MDHEN and CDR2 SYDVKM. CDR3 protein: CASGEGYNEQFF. CDR3 nucleotides: TGTGCCAGCGGAGAGGGTTACAATGAGCAGTTCTTC.

The chain uses TRBV21-1 and TRBJ1-1; no DNA check was done on the table's D call, TRBD1. TRBV21-1 constitutes a pseudogene. The CDR3 is 15 amino acids. The CDR3 protein is CASSTPRGVNTEAFF. Here the CDR3 DNA reads TGTGCCAGCAGCACCCCCAGGGGGGTGAACACTGAAGCTTTCTTT.

V is TRBV11-2 and J is TRBJ2-3; D might be TRBD2 (5 bases). The CDR3 loop spans 12 amino acids. Germline CDR1 is SGHAT and CDR2 is FQNNGV. The ends were cut back, 3 bases at V and 5 bases at J, with 6 bases in the middle. CDR3 nucleotides: TGTGCCAGCAGCTTCCGGGGAGATACGCAGTATTTT. This gives the protein CASSFRGDTQYF.

This clone was detected once. V is TRBV5-1 and J is TRBJ2-5, with D hard to call. The CDR3 is 14 amino acids. V lost 0 bases and J lost 5, with 11 bases in between. Germline CDR1 SGHRS, CDR2 YFSETQ. CDR3 coding DNA: TGCGCCAGCAGCTTGGGCCAGGTTAGGGAGACCCAGTACTTC. This translates into CASSLGQVRETQYF.

This CDR3 reads CASSYRVIGESGANVLTF. CDR3 nucleotide sequence: TGTGCCAGCAGCTACCGGGTAATAGGGGAATCTGGGGCCAACGTCCTGACTTTC. This chain links TRBV2 with TRBJ2-6, with D possibly TRBD1 on 5 matching bases. In germline, CDR1 is SNHLY, CDR2 FYNNEI. V gave up 6 bases and J gave up 1 base, with 19 bases separating them. The CDR3 covers 18 residues.

CDR3 nucleotide sequence: TGTGCCAGCAGTTTACCCGAAAGGACAGGGCCCTATGGCTACACCTTC. This gives the protein CASSLPERTGPYGYTF. The genes are TRBV28 and TRBJ1-2; 8 positions agree with TRBD1. Germline-derived CDR1 and CDR2 are MDHEN and SYDVKM. V dropped 2 bases and J dropped 4; count of bases not matched to a gene: 9. This CDR3 region has 16 residues.

The chain uses TRBV5-4 and TRBJ2-7, with D possibly being TRBD2 (5 bases). Germline CDR1 is SGHNT and CDR2 is YYREEE (reference sequence). Trimming left V 4 bases short and J 5 bases short, with 19 bases between. The CDR3 has 15 residues. CDR3 region: CASSPFGGSADEQYF. The CDR3 DNA is TGTGCCAGCAGCCCGTTTGGTGGGAGTGCTGACGAGCAGTACTTC.

V and J are TRBV7-2 and TRBJ1-1, with 9 positions matching TRBD1. Germline loops: CDR1 SGHTA, CDR2 FQGNSA. V trimming: 5 bases; J trimming: 5 bases; junction bases outside the gene matches: 9. This CDR3 region has 15 residues. The CDR3 region has the DNA TGTGCCAGCAGCCGACAACAGGGGGCAGGGACTGAAGCTTTCTTT. Protein: CASSRQQGAGTEAFF.

In this sample, this clone turned up a few times. J is TRBJ2-7 and V is TRBV5-6; the match to TRBD2 covers 7 bases. The CDR3 is made up of 16 amino acids. V shed 4 bases and J 0 bases; nucleotides not matched to a gene: 10. Germline loops: CDR1 SGHDT, CDR2 YYEEEE. The CDR3 DNA is TGTGCCAGCAGCCCCCAGTGGGGGGGAAGCTCCTACGAGCAGTACTTC. The encoded protein is CASSPQWGGSSYEQYF.

The chain uses TRBV6-4 and TRBJ1-1; D call uncertain. This CDR3 is 13 amino acids long. The germline gives CDR1 MRHNA, CDR2 SNTAGT. Trimming stripped 5 bases from V and 4 bases from J, with 11 bases between. The CDR3 here is CASSPEEGTEAFF. CDR3 bases: TGTGCCAGCAGTCCCGAGGAGGGCACTGAAGCTTTCTTT.

This clone is a singleton in its sample. The chain uses TRBV10-1 and TRBJ2-1; D gene ambiguous. The germline CDR1 and CDR2 sequences are WNHNN and SYGVQD (reference sequence). The CDR3 extends over 11 amino acids. The V and J ends lost 9 bases and 5 bases respectively, with 8 bases between them. The CDR3 protein is CASFLNNEQFF. In DNA form, the CDR3 reads TGCGCCAGTTTTTTAAACAATGAGCAGTTCTTC.